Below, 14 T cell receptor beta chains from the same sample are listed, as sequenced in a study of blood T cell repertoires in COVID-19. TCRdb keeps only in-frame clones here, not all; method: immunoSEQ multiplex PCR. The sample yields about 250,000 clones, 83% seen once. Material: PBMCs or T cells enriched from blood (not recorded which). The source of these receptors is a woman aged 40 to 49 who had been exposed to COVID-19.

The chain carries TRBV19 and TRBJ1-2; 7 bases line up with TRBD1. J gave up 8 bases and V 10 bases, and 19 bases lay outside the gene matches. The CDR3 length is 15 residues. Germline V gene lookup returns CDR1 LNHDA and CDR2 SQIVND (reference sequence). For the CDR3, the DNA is TGTGCCACTACGACAGGGTCCTTTCCCTTCGAGGGCTACACCTTC. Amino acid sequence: CATTTGSFPFEGYTF.

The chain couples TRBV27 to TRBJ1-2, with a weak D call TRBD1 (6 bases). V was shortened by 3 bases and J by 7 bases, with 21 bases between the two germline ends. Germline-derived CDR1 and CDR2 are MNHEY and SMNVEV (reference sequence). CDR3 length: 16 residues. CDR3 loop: CASSLERDNPRGGYTF. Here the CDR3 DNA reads TGTGCCAGCAGTTTGGAACGGGACAACCCAAGAGGTGGCTACACCTTC.

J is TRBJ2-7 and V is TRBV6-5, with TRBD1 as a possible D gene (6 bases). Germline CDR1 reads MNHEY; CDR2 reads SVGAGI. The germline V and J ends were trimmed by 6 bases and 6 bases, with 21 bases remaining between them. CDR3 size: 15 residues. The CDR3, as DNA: TGTGCCAGCAGCCAACAGGCCTACACAGGGTCCGAGCAGTACTTC. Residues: CASSQQAYTGSEQYF.

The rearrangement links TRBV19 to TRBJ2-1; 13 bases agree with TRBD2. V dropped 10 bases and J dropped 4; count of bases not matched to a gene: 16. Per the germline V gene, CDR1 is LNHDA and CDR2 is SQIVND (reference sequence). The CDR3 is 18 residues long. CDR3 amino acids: CATTRTSGGPREYNEQFF. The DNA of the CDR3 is TGTGCCACCACCCGGACTAGCGGGGGCCCCCGCGAATACAATGAGCAGTTCTTC.

CDR3 sequence (DNA): TGTGCCACCAGTGATTTGAGGACAGGACAGGAGTCCTACGAGCAGTACTTC. This gives the protein CATSDLRTGQESYEQYF. V and J are TRBV24-1 and TRBJ2-7; TRBD1 agrees at 7 bases. CDR3 size: 17 residues. J lost 1 base, V lost 0 bases, and 8 bases had no gene match. Germline CDR1 is KGHDR and CDR2 is SFDVKD.

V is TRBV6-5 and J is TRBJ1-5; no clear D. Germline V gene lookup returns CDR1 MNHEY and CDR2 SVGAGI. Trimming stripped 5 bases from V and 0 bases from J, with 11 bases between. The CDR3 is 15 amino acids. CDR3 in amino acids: CASSPEFYSNQPQHF. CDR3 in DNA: TGTGCCAGCAGTCCCGAGTTTTATAGCAATCAGCCCCAGCATTTT.

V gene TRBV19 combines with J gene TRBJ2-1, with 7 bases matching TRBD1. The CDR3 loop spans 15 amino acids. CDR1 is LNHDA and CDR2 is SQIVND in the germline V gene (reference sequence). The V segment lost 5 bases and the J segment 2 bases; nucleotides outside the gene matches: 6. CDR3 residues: CASSVDRAPYNEQFF. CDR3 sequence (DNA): TGTGCCAGTAGTGTCGACAGGGCCCCCTACAATGAGCAGTTCTTC.

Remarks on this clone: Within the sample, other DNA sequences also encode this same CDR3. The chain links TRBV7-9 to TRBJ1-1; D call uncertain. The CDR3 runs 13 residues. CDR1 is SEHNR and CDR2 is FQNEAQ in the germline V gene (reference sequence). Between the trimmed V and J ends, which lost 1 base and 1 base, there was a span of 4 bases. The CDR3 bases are TGTGCCAGCAGCTTAGGGCAGAACACTGAAGCTTTCTTT. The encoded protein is CASSLGQNTEAFF.

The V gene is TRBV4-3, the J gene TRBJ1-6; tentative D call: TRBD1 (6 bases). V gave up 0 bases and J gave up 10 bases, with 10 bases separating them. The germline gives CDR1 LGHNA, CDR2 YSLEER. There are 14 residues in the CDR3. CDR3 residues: CASSQDTGYSPLHF. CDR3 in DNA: TGCGCCAGCAGCCAAGATACAGGGTACTCACCCCTCCACTTT.

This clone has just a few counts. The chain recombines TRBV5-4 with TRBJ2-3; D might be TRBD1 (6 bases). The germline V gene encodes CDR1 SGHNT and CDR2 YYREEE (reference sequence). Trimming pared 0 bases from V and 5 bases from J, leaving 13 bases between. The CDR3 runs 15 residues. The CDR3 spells CASSLAGTGRDTQYF. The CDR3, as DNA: TGTGCCAGCAGCTTGGCCGGTACAGGGCGAGATACGCAGTATTTT.

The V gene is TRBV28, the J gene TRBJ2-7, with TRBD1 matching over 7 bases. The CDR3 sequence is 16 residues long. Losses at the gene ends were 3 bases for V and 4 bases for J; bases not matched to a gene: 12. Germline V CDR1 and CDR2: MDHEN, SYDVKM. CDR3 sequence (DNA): TGTGCCAGCAGTTTCCCCAGGACAGGACAACCATACGAGCAGTACTTC. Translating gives CASSFPRTGQPYEQYF.

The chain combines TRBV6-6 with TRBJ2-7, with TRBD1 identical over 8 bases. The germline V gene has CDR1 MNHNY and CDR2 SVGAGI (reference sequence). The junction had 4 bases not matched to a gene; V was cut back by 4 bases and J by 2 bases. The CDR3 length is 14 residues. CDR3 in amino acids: CASSFGQGPYEQYF. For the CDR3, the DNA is TGTGCCAGCAGTTTCGGACAGGGACCCTACGAGCAGTACTTC.

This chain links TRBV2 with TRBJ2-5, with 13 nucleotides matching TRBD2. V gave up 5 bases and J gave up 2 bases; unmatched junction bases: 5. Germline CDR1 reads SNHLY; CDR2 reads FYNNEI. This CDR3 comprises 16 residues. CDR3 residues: CASSPGLAGLQETQYF. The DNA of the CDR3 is TGTGCCAGCAGTCCGGGACTAGCGGGGCTGCAAGAGACCCAGTACTTC.

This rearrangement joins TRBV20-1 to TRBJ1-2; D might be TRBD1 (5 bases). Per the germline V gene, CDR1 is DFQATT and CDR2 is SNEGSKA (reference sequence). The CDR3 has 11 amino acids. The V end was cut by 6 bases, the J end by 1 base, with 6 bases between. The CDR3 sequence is CSAQDNYGYTF. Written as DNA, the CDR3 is TGCAGTGCACAGGATAACTATGGCTACACCTTC.